This T cell receptor (beta chain) stems from a study of blood T cell repertoires in COVID-19. Clones were sequenced by immunoSEQ multiplex PCR, and TCRdb holds only the in-frame ones, with some missing. The table includes over 250,000 clones, under 90% detected once. CDR3 length: 13 amino acids. Trimming shortened V by 5 bases and J by 5 bases, and 12 bases separated the two germline ends. Germline-derived CDR1 and CDR2 are SEHNR and FQNEAQ (reference sequence). The TCR was taken from a woman aged 55 to 70 who had recovered from COVID-19. This rearrangement joins TRBV7-9 to TRBJ1-1; D might be TRBD1 (6 bases). The sequencing input was PBMCs or T cells enriched from blood (not recorded which). This CDR3 is CASSPRGETEAFF. The CDR3 nucleotides are TGTGCCAGCAGCCCCAGGGGAGAGACTGAAGCTTTCTTT.